The 31 T cell receptor beta chains in this list originate from one sample, sequenced in a study of post-analysis software for immune sequencing data. Overall study findings and caveats: There were five TRBV segments more frequent in patients than controls, and TRBV5-6, TRBV5-1 and TRBV20-1 were among them.

Unique molecular identifiers were present in the TCR beta cDNA libraries. TCRdb analysed the PCR reads with MiXCR anew, one entry per CDR3 protein. Here the sample spans hundreds of thousands of distinct CDR3 sequences, 36% being singletons. No antigens are known for them. Sequenced input: blood. These receptor sequences come from a girl under 18 with multiple sclerosis.

V usage is TRBV29-1 and J usage is TRBJ2-1; D is perhaps TRBD1 (5 bases). Trimming left V 4 bases short and J 7 bases short, with 14 bases between. The CDR3 covers 13 residues. CDR1 is SQVTM and CDR2 is ANQGSEA in the germline V gene. CDR3 sequence (DNA): TGCAGCGTTGCCGGCAGGGCCGGGAATGAGCAGTTCTTC. It encodes CSVAGRAGNEQFF.

As to this clonotype: The junction and the germline gene differ at one end; a read error may be behind it. This chain connects TRBV10-3 to TRBJ2-2; TRBD2 agrees at 8 bases. The CDR3 length is 15 residues. Germline lookup yields CDR1 ENHRY and CDR2 SYGVKD. This chain's CDR3 is CAISGGSGNTGERFF. In nucleotides, the CDR3 is TGTGCCATCAGTGGGGGTAGCGGGAACACCGGGGAGCGGTTTTTT.

This clonotype was detected many times. The chain links TRBV20-1 to TRBJ2-1, with a tentative D call TRBD2 (5 bases). Trimming cost V 7 bases and J 5 bases, with 15 bases left between them. The CDR3 has 13 residues. Germline V gives CDR1 DFQATT, CDR2 SNEGSKA (reference sequence). The CDR3 nucleotides read TGCAGTGTCCGGAGCGGACCAAACAATGAGCAGTTCTTC. It translates to CSVRSGPNNEQFF.

A few counts support this clonotype. A much larger clone differs from this one at a single base, so this may be a read error. This chain connects TRBV28 to TRBJ2-7; TRBD2 aligns across 13 bases. Germline V gene lookup returns CDR1 MDHEN and CDR2 SYDVKM. CDR3 length: 16 amino acids. In nucleotides, the CDR3 is TGTGCCAGCAGTTCTCCGACTAGCGGGGGGACCTACAAGCAGTACTTC. Amino acids: CASSSPTSGGTYKQYF.

This clonotype was seen many times. V and J are TRBV20-1 and TRBJ2-3, with D possibly being TRBD2 (5 bases). V lost 7 bases to trimming and J lost 0 bases, with 20 bases between them. CDR3 length: 16 residues. CDR1 is DFQATT, CDR2 SNEGSKA, per germline (reference sequence). This chain's CDR3 is CSGKGWAGLSTDTQYF. CDR3 nucleotides: TGCAGTGGTAAAGGATGGGCGGGTCTTAGCACAGATACGCAGTATTTT.

The sample holds many counts of this clonotype. This sequence joins TRBV12-3 or TRBV12-4 and TRBJ2-1, with D uncertain. This CDR3 has 12 amino acids. V lost 5 bases and J 5 bases, leaving 7 bases between the germline ends. CDR3 sequence reads: CASSPEDNEQFF. CDR3 nucleotide sequence: TGTGCCAGCAGTCCCGAGGACAATGAGCAGTTCTTC.

This sequence joins TRBV4-2 and TRBJ2-2; possibly TRBD2 for D (6 bases). The ends were cut back, 1 base at V and 5 bases at J, with 11 bases in the middle. This CDR3 is 15 amino acids long. Germline CDR1 reads LGHNA; CDR2 reads YNFKEQ. This CDR3 reads CASSQAGVETGELFF. The DNA of the CDR3 is TGTGCCAGCAGCCAAGCGGGGGTCGAGACCGGGGAGCTGTTTTTT.

This clonotype was detected only once. A much bigger clone sits one base away, suggesting this may be a read error. This chain uses TRBV7-8 with TRBJ2-7; D may match TRBD1 or TRBD2 (5 bases each). CDR1 is SGHVS, CDR2 FQNEAQ, per germline. The CDR3 contains 15 residues. The V end lost 5 bases, the J end lost 5 bases, and 19 bases lay between the germline ends. Here the CDR3 reads CASSTRRDPGHEQYF. Here the CDR3 DNA reads TGTGCCAGCAGCACCAGACGGGACCCGGGCCACGAGCAGTACTTC. The complete variable domain, with remaining parts taken from reference TRBV7-8 and TRBJ2-7, reads GAGVSQSPRYKVAKRGQDVALRCDPISGHVSLFWYQQALGQGPEFLTYFQNEAQLDKSGLPSDRFFAERPEGSVSTLKIQRTQQEDSAVYLCASSTRRDPGHEQYFGPGTRLTVT.

This clonotype was counted a few times. This may be a read error: a much more frequent sequence differs by one nucleotide. This chain links TRBV5-6 with TRBJ1-2, with TRBD1 matching over 9 bases. This CDR3 region has 14 residues. Germline V gene lookup returns CDR1 SGHDT and CDR2 YYEEEE. Unmatched junction bases numbered 5, after V lost 4 bases and J lost 4 bases. This CDR3 is CASSGDRACYGYTF. In nucleotides, the CDR3 is TGTGCCAGCAGCGGGGACAGGGCTTGCTATGGCTACACCTTC.

This clonotype came up once. The CDR3 region is CATSRDRRTAYEQYF. Written as DNA, the CDR3 is TGTGCCACCAGCAGAGATCGGAGGACGGCCTACGAGCAGTACTTC. The chain has TRBV15 and TRBJ2-7; perhaps TRBD2 as D (5 bases). This CDR3 comprises 15 residues. CDR1 and CDR2 from the germline V gene are LNHNV and YYDKDF (reference sequence). The germline V and J ends were trimmed by 0 bases and 2 bases, with 11 bases remaining between them.

This clonotype was found many times. V is TRBV5-6 and J is TRBJ2-3; D uncertain. Germline lookup yields CDR1 SGHDT and CDR2 YYEEEE. V lost 5 bases, J lost 0 bases, and 10 bases lay in between. The CDR3 contains 14 residues. This CDR3 reads CASRLTTSTDTQYF. CDR3 sequence (DNA): TGTGCCAGCAGGCTGACAACCAGCACAGATACGCAGTATTTT.

The sample holds many counts of this clonotype. V gene TRBV24-1 combines with J gene TRBJ1-2, with D uncertain. The CDR3 covers 14 residues. V lost 5 bases, J lost 4 bases, and 13 bases lay in between. In germline, CDR1 is KGHDR, CDR2 SFDVKD. CDR3 in amino acids: CATSGDQRGYGYTF. In DNA, the CDR3 is TGTGCCACCAGTGGCGACCAACGCGGCTATGGCTACACCTTC.

V and J are TRBV20-1 and TRBJ2-4; TRBD2 aligns across 16 bases. V was clipped by 1 base and J by 1 base; unmatched bases: 7. The CDR3 totals 19 residues. Germline loops: CDR1 DFQATT, CDR2 SNEGSKA (reference sequence). CDR3 DNA: TGCAGTGCTAGAGCCCCGGGACTAGCGGGGGGGAGGGCCAAAAACATTCAGTACTTC. Its protein product is CSARAPGLAGGRAKNIQYF.

Comments on this clonotype: A clone one base away is much larger, so this may be a read error. The genes are TRBV7-2 and TRBJ1-1; D remains ambiguous. CDR3 size: 14 residues. Germline V lookup: CDR1 SGHTA, CDR2 FQGNSA. V lost 1 base and J lost 7, with 13 bases in between. The CDR3 nucleotides are TGTGCCAGCAGCTTAGATTCTCCAGCGAATGAAGCTTTCTTT. This codes for CASSLDSPANEAFF.

The chain uses TRBV27 and TRBJ2-3; no clear D. V was clipped by 4 bases and J by 2 bases, with 16 bases between them. This CDR3 contains 16 residues. CDR1 is MNHEY and CDR2 is SMNVEV in the germline V gene (reference sequence). The CDR3 nucleotides are TGTGCCAGCAGTTCGGACCCACAGAAGACCACAGATACGCAGTATTTT. Translated, it gives CASSSDPQKTTDTQYF.

The rearrangement joins TRBV20-1 to TRBJ1-5; TRBD1 agrees at 7 bases. CDR1 is DFQATT, CDR2 SNEGSKA, per germline (reference sequence). This CDR3 comprises 16 residues. Unmatched junction bases numbered 15, after V lost 6 bases and J lost 4 bases. Written as DNA, the CDR3 is TGCAGTGCACGGCTCCCAACGGGACAGACTAATCAGCCCCAGCATTTT. This translates into CSARLPTGQTNQPQHF.

The rearrangement links TRBV6-5 to TRBJ2-5; TRBD1 matches 8 bases. The CDR3 runs 14 residues. CDR1 and CDR2 from the germline V gene are MNHEY and SVGAGI. The trim removed 6 bases at V and 4 bases at J, leaving 7 bases unmatched. CDR3 sequence: CASSLQGDLETQYF. CDR3 nucleotides: TGTGCCAGCAGCTTACAGGGGGACCTAGAGACCCAGTACTTC.

The chain has TRBV30 and TRBJ2-3; 11 nucleotides agree with TRBD2. Germline loops: CDR1 GTSNPN, CDR2 SVGIG (reference sequence). This CDR3 region has 17 residues. V was pared by 7 bases and J by 1 base, with 13 bases of the junction left unmatched. CDR3 protein: CAFFPGLAAGGTDTQYF. In DNA form, the CDR3 reads TGTGCCTTCTTCCCGGGACTAGCGGCGGGCGGCACAGATACGCAGTATTTT.

This clonotype was picked up a small number of times. The chain employs TRBV6-1 and TRBJ2-7; perhaps TRBD1 as D (5 bases). Germline V gene sequence: CDR1 MNHNS, CDR2 SASEGT. V was pared by 1 base and J by 0 bases, with 7 bases between. This CDR3 is built from 14 residues. In DNA, the CDR3 is TGTGCCAGCAGTGAAGAAGGGGCCTCCTACGAGCAGTACTTC. This gives the protein CASSEEGASYEQYF.

This clonotype was counted at least ten times. CDR3 DNA sequence: TGCGCCAGCAGCGGGCACAGGGGAAGGGTAATCAATGAGCAGTTCTTC. The encoded protein is CASSGHRGRVINEQFF. The V and J genes are TRBV5-1 and TRBJ2-1, with TRBD1 matching over 7 bases. Germline lookup yields CDR1 SGHRS and CDR2 YFSETQ. This CDR3 is 16 amino acids long. The V segment lost 4 bases and the J segment 6 bases; nucleotides outside the gene matches: 13.

This clonotype has a count of ten or more. The J gene is TRBJ2-7, the V gene TRBV20-1; unclear D gene. The ends were cut back, 3 bases at V and 6 bases at J, with 9 bases in the middle. The CDR3 has 11 residues. Per germline, CDR1 DFQATT and CDR2 SNEGSKA (reference sequence). CDR3 amino acids: CSASFGSEQYF. CDR3 DNA sequence: TGCAGTGCTAGTTTCGGGTCCGAGCAGTACTTC.

The CDR3 is CSARDVGLGETQYF. CDR3 nucleotide sequence: TGCAGTGCTAGAGATGTGGGGCTGGGGGAGACCCAGTACTTC. The chain links TRBV20-1 to TRBJ2-7, with TRBD1 as a possible D gene (5 bases). The J call may be wrong; the DNA end is better matched by TRBJ2-5. CDR3 length: 14 residues. Per germline, CDR1 DFQATT and CDR2 SNEGSKA (reference sequence).

The chain has TRBV6-1 and TRBJ2-7; the D is unclear. The CDR3 is made up of 10 amino acids. With 6 bases removed from V and 4 bases from J, the gap between germline ends came to 4 bases. CDR1 is MNHNS and CDR2 is SASEGT in the germline V gene. CDR3 in amino acids: CASRNYEQYF. The CDR3 DNA reads TGTGCCAGCAGGAATTACGAGCAGTACTTC.

This rearrangement joins TRBV12-5 to TRBJ2-4; either TRBD1 or TRBD2 may supply D (5 bases each). The J call may be in error: the DNA end matches TRBJ2-7 better. This CDR3 spans 12 amino acids. The germline CDR1 and CDR2 sequences are LGHNT and FRNRAP. The CDR3 protein is CASGFWGNEQYF. CDR3 in DNA: TGTGCTAGTGGTTTCTGGGGGAACGAGCAGTACTTC.

This clonotype was counted ten times or more. V and J are TRBV12-3 or TRBV12-4 and TRBJ2-3, with D maybe TRBD2 (6 bases). CDR3 size: 12 residues. The V end was cut by 7 bases, the J end by 14 bases, with 19 bases between. CDR3 region: CASTLRDSPLYF. The CDR3 nucleotides are TGTGCCAGCACCCTCCGGGACTCCCCTCTGTATTTT.

The table lists this clonotype with many counts. The CDR3 spells CASSQAAGSYNEQFF. CDR3 in DNA: TGCGCCAGCAGCCAAGCAGCGGGCTCCTACAATGAGCAGTTCTTC. The chain recombines TRBV4-1 with TRBJ2-1; D possibly corresponds to TRBD2 (6 bases). CDR3 length: 15 amino acids. V dropped 1 base and J dropped 0 bases, with 7 bases sitting between them. Germline V CDR1 and CDR2: MGHRA, YSYEKL.

This clonotype showed up just a few times. The gene calls are TRBV14 and TRBJ1-1; D possibly corresponds to TRBD1 (5 bases). V lost 6 bases and J lost 1, with 9 bases in between. CDR1 is SGHDN, CDR2 FVKESK, per germline. CDR3 length: 13 residues. CDR3 bases: TGTGCCAGCAGGCAACAGGCGAACACTGAAGCTTTCTTT. It is translated as CASRQQANTEAFF.

The CDR3 DNA reads as TGCGCCAGCAGCGAACGTGGTAGCGGGATGGTTGCTGGGCAGTTCTTC. Its translation is CASSERGSGMVAGQFF. The chain uses TRBV5-1 and TRBJ2-1; 8 nucleotides agree with TRBD2. The germline V gene encodes CDR1 SGHRS and CDR2 YFSETQ. The ends lost 4 bases at V and 12 bases at J; junction bases unmatched: 18. This CDR3 has 16 residues.

This clonotype was recorded at least ten times. The chain is built from TRBV7-9 and TRBJ2-2; D is unresolved. From germline, CDR1 is SEHNR and CDR2 FQNEAQ (reference sequence). The CDR3 has 12 amino acids. V lost 4 bases and J lost 7, with 7 bases in between. In DNA, the CDR3 is TGTGCCAGCAGCTCGAATTTCGGGGAGCTGTTTTTT. Protein sequence: CASSSNFGELFF.

This clonotype was found many times. The chain carries TRBV29-1 and TRBJ1-1, with a possible D match to TRBD1 (5 bases). This CDR3 has 13 residues. Germline assignment: CDR1 SQVTM and CDR2 ANQGSEA. The ends were cut back, 5 bases at V and 1 base at J, with 11 bases in the middle. The chain's CDR3 is CSVRQGKNTEAFF. Here the CDR3 DNA reads TGCAGCGTTCGGCAGGGAAAGAACACTGAAGCTTTCTTT.

Only a few counts were recorded for this clonotype. A read error is possible here, since a much larger clone lies one base away. The chain has TRBV3-1 and TRBJ2-5; TRBD2 agrees at 8 bases. CDR1 and CDR2 (germline): LGHDT, YNNKEL (reference sequence). The CDR3 runs 15 residues. The V gene end was trimmed by 2 bases and the J gene end by 11 bases; junction bases not matched to a gene: 13. For the CDR3, the DNA is TGTGCCAGCAGCCAATTTAGCGGGGATCCCTATGAGCAGTACTTC. It is translated as CASSQFSGDPYEQYF.